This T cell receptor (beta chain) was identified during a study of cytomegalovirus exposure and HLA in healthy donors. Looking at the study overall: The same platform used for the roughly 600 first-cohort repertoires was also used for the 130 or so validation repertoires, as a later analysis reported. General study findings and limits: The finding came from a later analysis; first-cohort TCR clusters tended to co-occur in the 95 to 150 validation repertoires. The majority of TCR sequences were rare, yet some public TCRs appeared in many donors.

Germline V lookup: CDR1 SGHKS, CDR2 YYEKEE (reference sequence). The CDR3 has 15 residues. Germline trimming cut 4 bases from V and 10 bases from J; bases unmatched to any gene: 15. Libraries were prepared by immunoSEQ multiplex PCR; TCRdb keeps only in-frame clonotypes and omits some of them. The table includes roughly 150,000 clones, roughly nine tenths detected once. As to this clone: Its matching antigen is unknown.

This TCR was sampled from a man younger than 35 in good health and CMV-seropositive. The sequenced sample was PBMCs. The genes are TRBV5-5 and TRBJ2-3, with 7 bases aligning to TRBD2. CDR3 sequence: CASSLRDYPSAAQYF. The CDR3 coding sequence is TGTGCCAGCAGCCTCCGGGACTACCCCAGTGCGGCGCAGTATTTT.